The 5 T cell receptor beta chains presented below share a single source sample, sequenced in a study of blood T cell repertoires in COVID-19 (TCRdb year 2020). The library was built by means of the immunoSEQ multiplex PCR assay. The source is immuneACCESS, and TCRdb retained only in-frame sequences with V and J called. Part of the clones is not carried over; for the studies checked, unresolved V genes explain less than half of this, and the remainder is unexplained. Counted in this sample were about 120,000 clones; 70% to 85% of them appeared once. The ten largest clonotypes hold 7.5% of the sample. Input material: peripheral blood. The receptors come from a man between 65 and 85 years old with active or convalescent COVID-19.

This clone has only a few counts. CDR3 sequence: CASSLEQSNQPQHF. The CDR3 DNA reads as TGTGCCAGCAGCTTAGAACAGAGCAATCAGCCCCAGCATTTT. This rearrangement joins TRBV7-9 to TRBJ1-5; D gene ambiguous. CDR3 length: 14 residues. In germline, CDR1 is SEHNR, CDR2 FQNEAQ (reference sequence). The ends were cut back, 1 base at V and 1 base at J, with 5 bases in the middle.

This clone was seen ten or more times. The chain carries TRBV7-3 and TRBJ2-7, with TRBD1 matching 8 bases. The CDR3 contains 14 residues. Germline assignment: CDR1 SGHTA and CDR2 FQGTGA. V gave up 5 bases and J gave up 5 bases; unmatched junction bases: 8. CDR3 DNA: TGTGCCAGCAGCCCCGGGACAGGTGCCCACGAGCAGTACTTC. It codes for CASSPGTGAHEQYF.

J is TRBJ1-2 and V is TRBV4-2, with D maybe TRBD1 (6 bases). Looked up from germline, CDR1 is LGHNA and CDR2 is YNFKEQ. The CDR3 is 15 residues long. Trimming shortened V by 11 bases and J by 7 bases, and 26 bases separated the two germline ends. CDR3 sequence reads: CASSGGQDLLSGYTF. In DNA, the CDR3 is TGTGCCTCAAGCGGGGGGCAGGATTTATTATCTGGCTACACCTTC.

The chain uses TRBV28 and TRBJ2-5, with D perhaps TRBD2 (7 bases). The germline V and J ends were trimmed by 8 bases and 4 bases, with 20 bases remaining between them. The length of the CDR3 is 15 residues. Germline CDR1 is MDHEN and CDR2 is SYDVKM. CDR3 DNA sequence: TGTGCCAGCCACCGAGGGGGGGGGATAGTAGAGACCCAGTACTTC. This sequence encodes CASHRGGGIVETQYF.

With respect to this clone: Since the CDR3 does not end with the conserved phenylalanine or tryptophan, this likely comes from a read error. The limits of the CDR3 on the DNA are not certain, so only TCRdb's listed CDR3 is given. CDR3: CASSLAGSSPHS. The chain combines TRBV28 with TRBJ1-1; TRBD1 is the table's D call, not checked against the DNA. Germline-derived CDR1 and CDR2 are MDHEN and SYDVKM. The CDR3 is made up of 12 amino acids, end residues included.